Below, 10 T cell receptor beta chains from the same sample are listed, as sequenced in a study of blood T cell repertoires in COVID-19. The table came from immunoSEQ multiplex PCR; TCRdb's copy has only in-frame clones and leaves some out. The sample carries about 85,000 clones, almost 90% recorded once. The sequencing sample was made of peripheral blood. These receptors were collected from an elderly woman with active or convalescent COVID-19.

J is TRBJ2-1 and V is TRBV27, with 14 bases identical to TRBD2. This CDR3 is 19 amino acids long. Looked up from germline, CDR1 is MNHEY and CDR2 is SMNVEV (reference sequence). The V segment lost 2 bases and the J segment 4 bases; nucleotides outside the gene matches: 10. The CDR3 coding sequence is TGTGCCAGCAGTTTACGGAGACTAGCGGGAGGGGGGTCGTACAATGAGCAGTTCTTC. Protein sequence: CASSLRRLAGGGSYNEQFF.

There are a few counts of this clone. This chain connects TRBV7-2 to TRBJ1-6; the D gene is possibly TRBD1 (5 bases). V dropped 3 bases and J dropped 6 bases, with 12 bases sitting between them. CDR3 length: 15 residues. Germline V CDR1 and CDR2: SGHTA, FQGNSA. The CDR3 DNA sequence: TGTGCCAGCAGCTTGCTCAGGGCTAGTAATTCACCCCTCCACTTT. This codes for CASSLLRASNSPLHF.

The chain carries TRBV6-2 or TRBV6-3 and TRBJ2-3, with TRBD1 identical over 10 bases. There are 16 residues in the CDR3. The ends lost 2 bases at V and 1 base at J; junction bases unmatched: 3. The V gene's germline CDR1 is MNHEY and CDR2 SVGEGT. In nucleotides, the CDR3 is TGTGCCAGCAGTTACCGGGACAGGGGTGGCACAGATACGCAGTATTTT. This gives the protein CASSYRDRGGTDTQYF.

The rearrangement joins TRBV30 to TRBJ2-1; 13 nucleotides agree with TRBD2. CDR3 length: 17 amino acids. Trimming removed 3 bases from V and 4 bases from J; junction bases left unmatched: 9. Germline CDR1 and CDR2: GTSNPN and SVGIG (reference sequence). The CDR3 region is CAWRALAGGPRYNEQFF. CDR3 in DNA: TGTGCCTGGAGAGCACTAGCGGGAGGGCCTAGATACAATGAGCAGTTCTTC.

This clone was detected many times. CDR3 loop: CASSQTGGWTEAFF. CDR3 sequence (DNA): TGTGCCAGCAGCCAGACAGGGGGCTGGACTGAAGCTTTCTTT. The V and J genes are TRBV7-3 and TRBJ1-1, with 10 bases lining up with TRBD1. The V gene's germline CDR1 is SGHTA and CDR2 FQGTGA. The CDR3 is made up of 14 amino acids. V shed 5 bases, J shed 5 bases, and the junction held 5 bases outside the gene matches. Full variable domain (outside the CDR3, taken from reference TRBV7-3 and TRBJ1-1): GAGVSQTPSNKVTEKGKYVELRCDPISGHTALYWYRQSLGQGPEFLIYFQGTGAADDSGLPNDRFFAVRPEGSVSTLKIQRTERGDSAVYLCASSQTGGWTEAFFGQGTRLTVV.

CDR3 DNA sequence: TGTGCCAGCCTACCCGACAGCCAGGGCAATCAGCCCCAGCATTTT. Protein sequence: CASLPDSQGNQPQHF. The rearrangement links TRBV3-1 (or the pseudogene TRBV3-2) to TRBJ1-5; maybe TRBD1 (5 bases). Trimming left V 8 bases short and J 2 bases short, with 16 bases between. The CDR3 length is 15 residues. The V gene's germline CDR1 is LGHDT and CDR2 YNNKEL (reference sequence).

The chain carries TRBV10-3 and TRBJ1-2; D is perhaps TRBD1 (6 bases). V was trimmed by 4 bases and J by 6 bases, leaving 15 bases between them. Germline-derived CDR1 and CDR2 are ENHRY and SYGVKD. The CDR3 loop spans 14 amino acids. CDR3 sequence (DNA): TGTGCCATCAGTGTATTACAGGGAGAAGATGGCTACACCTTC. It yields the protein CAISVLQGEDGYTF.

V and J are TRBV18 and TRBJ2-7; D may be TRBD1 (5 bases). The germline V gene encodes CDR1 KGHSH and CDR2 LQKENI. V lost 3 bases and J 6 bases, leaving 12 bases between the germline ends. The CDR3 has 13 residues. CDR3 in DNA: TGTGCCAGCTCACCTGTCGCAGGGCTCGAGCAGTACTTC. Protein: CASSPVAGLEQYF.

V is TRBV5-1 and J is TRBJ2-1; 10 positions match TRBD2. V lost 5 bases and J lost 5; bases outside the gene matches: 10. The CDR3 extends over 16 amino acids. The germline CDR1 and CDR2 sequences are SGHRS and YFSETQ. CDR3 sequence: CASRPLGLADNNEQFF. The CDR3 DNA reads TGCGCCAGCAGACCATTAGGACTAGCGGACAACAATGAGCAGTTCTTC.

The V and J genes are TRBV7-3 and TRBJ2-2; no definite D call. The CDR3 extends over 14 amino acids. Germline V gives CDR1 SGHTA, CDR2 FQGTGA. V lost 4 bases, J lost 1 base, and 7 bases lay in between. CDR3 loop: CASSSSRNTGELFF. The CDR3 nucleotides are TGTGCCAGCAGCTCTTCCAGGAACACCGGGGAGCTGTTTTTT.